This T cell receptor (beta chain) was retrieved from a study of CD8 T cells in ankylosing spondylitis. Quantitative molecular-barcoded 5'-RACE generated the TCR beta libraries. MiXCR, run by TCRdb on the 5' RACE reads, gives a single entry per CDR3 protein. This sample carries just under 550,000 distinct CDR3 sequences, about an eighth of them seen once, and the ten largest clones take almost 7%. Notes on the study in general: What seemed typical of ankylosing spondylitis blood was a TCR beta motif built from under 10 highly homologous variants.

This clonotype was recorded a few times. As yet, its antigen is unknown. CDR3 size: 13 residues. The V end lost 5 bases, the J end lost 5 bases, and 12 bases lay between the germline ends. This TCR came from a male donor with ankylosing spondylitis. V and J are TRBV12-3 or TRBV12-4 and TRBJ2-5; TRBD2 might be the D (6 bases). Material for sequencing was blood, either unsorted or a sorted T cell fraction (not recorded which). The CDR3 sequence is CASSGGLVETQYF. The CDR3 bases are TGTGCCAGCAGTGGGGGGTTAGTTGAGACCCAGTACTTC.